This TCR beta chain derives from a study of multiple sclerosis patients with progressive multifocal leukoencephalopathy. Clones were sequenced by immunoSEQ multiplex PCR, and TCRdb holds only the in-frame ones, with some missing. The sample gives some 27,000 clones, roughly 89% of which show up once; about 1.3% is in the top ten. This CDR3 comprises 11 residues. V lost 9 bases and J 0 bases, leaving 6 bases between the germline ends. The germline V gene encodes CDR1 MDHEN and CDR2 SYDVKM. Noted time point: approximately 12 months of natalizumab therapy. This sequence joins TRBV28 and TRBJ2-7; D unclear. This sequence was found in a human donor with multiple sclerosis. The starting material was PBMCs, obtained from a patient treated with natalizumab. The CDR3 nucleotides read TGTGCCAGTCCAAGCTCCTACGAGCAGTACTTC. It codes for CASPSSYEQYF.